This TCR beta chain came from a study of blood T cell repertoires in COVID-19. About the research overall: Samples taken during acute and convalescent COVID-19 were collected in the United States, Italy and Spain. From T cells, B-cell-depleted T cells, or PBMCs came the material, which was cDNA or gDNA.

CDR1 and CDR2 (germline): MNHEY, SVGEGT. Trimming removed 6 bases at V and 2 bases at J, with 17 bases between. CDR3 length equals 16 residues. The protocol was immunoSEQ multiplex PCR, while the TCRdb copy is restricted to in-frame clones and leaves out a portion. Of about 130,000 clones listed, 70% to 80% are singletons. V usage is TRBV6-2 or TRBV6-3 and J usage is TRBJ1-5, with D tentatively TRBD1 (6 bases). The receptor was derived from a man aged 35 to 55 with active or convalescent COVID-19. Material for sequencing was peripheral blood. The CDR3 is CASSPLGGQGNQPQHF. Here the CDR3 DNA reads TGTGCCAGCAGCCCTTTAGGGGGACAAGGCAATCAGCCCCAGCATTTT.